Here is one T cell receptor (beta chain) with its context. The PCR had 60 Vbeta and 13 Jbeta primers. TCRdb's table, derived via immunoSEQ multiplex PCR, lists solely in-frame clones and lacks some. Here the sample spans about 200,000 clones, approximately 78% being singletons. The data belong to a study of cytomegalovirus exposure and HLA in healthy donors. V was clipped by 2 bases and J by 3 bases, with 11 bases between them. The CDR3 is made up of 15 amino acids. CDR1 MNHEY and CDR2 SMNVEV come from the germline V gene (reference sequence). The sample consisted of PBMCs. This TCR was sampled from a woman in her 40s in good health and CMV-seronegative. The chain has TRBV27 and TRBJ1-3; D is uncertain. The CDR3 protein is CASSLGRGSGNTIYF. The CDR3 DNA follows: TGTGCCAGCAGTTTAGGCCGGGGAAGTGGAAACACCATATATTTT.